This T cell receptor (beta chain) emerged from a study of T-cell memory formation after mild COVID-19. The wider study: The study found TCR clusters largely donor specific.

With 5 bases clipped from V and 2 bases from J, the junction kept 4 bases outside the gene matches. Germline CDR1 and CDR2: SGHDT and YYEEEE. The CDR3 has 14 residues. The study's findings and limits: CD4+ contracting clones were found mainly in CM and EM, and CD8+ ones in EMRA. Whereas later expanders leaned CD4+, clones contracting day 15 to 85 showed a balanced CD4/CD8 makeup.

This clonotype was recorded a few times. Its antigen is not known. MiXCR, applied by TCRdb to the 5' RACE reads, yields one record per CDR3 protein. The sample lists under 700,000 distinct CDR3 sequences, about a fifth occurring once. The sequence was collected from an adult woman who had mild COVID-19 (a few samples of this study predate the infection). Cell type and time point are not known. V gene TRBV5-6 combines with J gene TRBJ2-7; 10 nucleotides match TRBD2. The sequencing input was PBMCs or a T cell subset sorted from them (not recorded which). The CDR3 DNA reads TGTGCCAGCAGACCAGGACTAGCGGCCTACGAGCAGTACTTC. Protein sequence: CASRPGLAAYEQYF.